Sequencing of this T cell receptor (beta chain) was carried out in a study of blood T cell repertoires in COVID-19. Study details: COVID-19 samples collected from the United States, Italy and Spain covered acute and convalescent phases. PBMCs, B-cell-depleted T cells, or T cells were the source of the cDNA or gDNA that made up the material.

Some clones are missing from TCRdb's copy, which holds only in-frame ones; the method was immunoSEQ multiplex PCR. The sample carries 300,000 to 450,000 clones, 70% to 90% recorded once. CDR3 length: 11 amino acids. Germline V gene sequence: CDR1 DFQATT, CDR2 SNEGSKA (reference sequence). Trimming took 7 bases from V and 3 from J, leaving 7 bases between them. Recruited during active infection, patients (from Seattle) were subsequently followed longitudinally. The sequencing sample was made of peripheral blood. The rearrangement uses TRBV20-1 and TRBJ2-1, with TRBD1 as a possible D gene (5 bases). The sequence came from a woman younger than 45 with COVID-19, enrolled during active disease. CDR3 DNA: TGCAGTGTACAGGTCTACAATGAGCAGTTCTTC. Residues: CSVQVYNEQFF.